The 17 T cell receptor beta chains below come from one sample, sequenced in a study of CD8+ T cells in alopecia areata. In each case, RNA was isolated and then reverse transcribed into cDNA as the sequencing template. Using immunoSEQ multiplex PCR, the repertoire was profiled, and TCRdb retains in-frame clones only, with some absent. Among around 250,000 clones listed, 67% were seen once. The sample here was CD4+ T cells sorted from blood, taken at week 0. These receptors were taken from a human donor with alopecia areata.

This sequence joins TRBV29-1 and TRBJ2-3; 9 positions agree with TRBD1. Trimming cost V 7 bases and J 0 bases; bases outside gene matches: 8. CDR3 length: 15 amino acids. Germline CDR1 SQVTM, CDR2 ANQGSEA. Here the CDR3 reads CSAILDRGSTDTQYF. In DNA, the CDR3 is TGCAGCGCTATACTGGACAGGGGAAGCACAGATACGCAGTATTTT.

The chain is built from TRBV10-2 and TRBJ2-1, with 8 nucleotides matching TRBD2. Germline assignment: CDR1 WSHSY and CDR2 SAAADI. The CDR3 sequence is 14 residues long. V trimming: 4 bases; J trimming: 6 bases; junction bases outside the gene matches: 5. CDR3 protein: CASSGAGGGNEQFF. CDR3 nucleotides: TGCGCCAGCAGTGGGGCGGGGGGCGGCAATGAGCAGTTCTTC.

The chain links TRBV5-1 to TRBJ2-2; D is unclear. CDR1 and CDR2 from the germline V gene are SGHRS and YFSETQ. The V gene lost 0 bases and the J gene lost 5 bases, with 11 bases spanning the gap. This CDR3 is 15 amino acids long. The CDR3 loop is CASSLEVVWTGELFF. The CDR3 bases are TGCGCCAGCAGCTTGGAGGTAGTTTGGACCGGGGAGCTGTTTTTT.

CDR3: CSVEASGSFKQYF. CDR3 in DNA: TGCAGCGTTGAAGCTTCGGGGTCGTTTAAGCAGTACTTC. The rearrangement joins TRBV29-1 to TRBJ2-7; maybe TRBD2 (5 bases). This CDR3 spans 13 amino acids. V was clipped by 1 base and J by 8 bases, with 15 bases between them. Germline V gene data show CDR1 as SQVTM and CDR2 as ANQGSEA.

V and J are TRBV11-1 and TRBJ1-1; no clear D. The length of the CDR3 is 13 residues. Germline V gene data show CDR1 as SGHAT and CDR2 as FQDESV (reference sequence). Trimming removed 0 bases at V and 4 bases at J, with 6 bases between. Here the CDR3 DNA reads TGTGCCAGCAGCTTAGCACGGGGCACTGAAGCTTTCTTT. Translating gives CASSLARGTEAFF.

The V call is TRBV6-5, the J call TRBJ1-2; D unclear. The CDR3 is 13 residues long. Germline V lookup: CDR1 MNHEY, CDR2 SVGAGI. V dropped 5 bases and J dropped 2 bases, with 9 bases sitting between them. The CDR3 nucleotides read TGTGCCAGCAGTCAGCATCTAAACTATGGCTACACCTTC. Encoded protein: CASSQHLNYGYTF.

This clone was picked up a small number of times. The CDR3 is CASRNPNQPQHF. The CDR3 DNA sequence: TGTGCCAGCCGAAATCCAAATCAGCCCCAGCATTTT. The J gene is TRBJ1-5, the V gene TRBV6-5; D unclear. Trimming cost V 8 bases and J 4 bases, with 9 bases left between them. CDR1 and CDR2 (germline): MNHEY, SVGAGI. The CDR3 runs 12 residues.

Remarks on this clone: This same CDR3 is encoded by further DNA sequences in the sample. The chain combines TRBV29-1 with TRBJ1-1, with 7 positions matching TRBD1. The germline CDR1 and CDR2 sequences are SQVTM and ANQGSEA. This CDR3 is 12 amino acids long. The V and J ends lost 4 bases and 1 base, in that order; junction bases with no gene match: 0. The CDR3 nucleotides read TGCAGCGTTGGACAGGGGAACACTGAAGCTTTCTTT. It is translated as CSVGQGNTEAFF.

The rearrangement uses TRBV2 and TRBJ2-7; possible D gene TRBD1, 5 bases. The CDR3 runs to 13 residues. The V gene lost 4 bases and the J gene lost 2 bases, with 9 bases spanning the gap. Looked up from germline, CDR1 is SNHLY and CDR2 is FYNNEI. CDR3 amino acids: CASSGRATYEQYF. The CDR3 DNA sequence: TGTGCCAGCAGTGGCAGGGCCACCTACGAGCAGTACTTC.

On this clone: The junction and the germline gene differ at one end; a read error may be behind it. The chain carries TRBV7-7 and TRBJ2-3; no firm D call. The CDR3 is made up of 14 amino acids. Germline V gene sequence: CDR1 SSHAT, CDR2 FNYEAQ (reference sequence). CDR3 nucleotides: TGTGCTAGCAGCAGCATCAGTGCCGGGGATACGCAGTATTTT. Protein: CASSSISAGDTQYF.

The genes are TRBV9 and TRBJ2-3, with 9 bases lining up with TRBD1. The CDR3 has 17 residues. Germline loops: CDR1 SGDLS, CDR2 YYNGEE. Losses at the gene ends were 4 bases for V and 3 bases for J; bases not matched to a gene: 12. The CDR3 loop is CASSSLPRTGETDTQYF. CDR3 in DNA: TGTGCCAGCAGCTCACTTCCACGGACAGGGGAAACAGATACGCAGTATTTT.

This clone came up a few times. The chain carries TRBV29-1 and TRBJ1-2; D gene uncertain. The CDR3 consists of 11 residues. Trimming shortened V by 2 bases and J by 7 bases, and 8 bases separated the two germline ends. Germline loops: CDR1 SQVTM, CDR2 ANQGSEA. This chain's CDR3 is CSVESRVGYTF. The CDR3 DNA sequence: TGCAGCGTTGAAAGTCGAGTTGGCTACACCTTC.

The CDR3 sequence: CSVDLGGTEAFF. In DNA form, the CDR3 reads TGCAGCGTTGACTTGGGGGGGACTGAAGCTTTCTTT. The V and J genes are TRBV29-1 and TRBJ1-1, with TRBD1 as a possible D gene (5 bases). Per the germline V gene, CDR1 is SQVTM and CDR2 is ANQGSEA. Trimming took off 3 bases at V and 5 bases at J, with 10 bases between the two ends. The CDR3 consists of 12 residues.

The rearrangement links TRBV5-1 to TRBJ1-4, with D hard to call. This CDR3 spans 13 amino acids. Germline values: CDR1 SGHRS, CDR2 YFSETQ. The V gene lost 3 bases and the J gene lost 8 bases, with 11 bases spanning the gap. The CDR3 region is CASSYTAGEKLFF. CDR3 DNA sequence: TGCGCCAGCAGCTATACGGCGGGAGAAAAACTGTTTTTT.

This clone showed up just a few times. The rearrangement links TRBV12-5 to TRBJ1-1; D is undetermined. The length of the CDR3 is 13 residues. V was cut by 1 base and J by 11 bases, with 14 bases left in between. CDR1 LGHNT and CDR2 FRNRAP come from the germline V gene. CDR3 sequence: CASGLADRTGAFF. CDR3 sequence (DNA): TGTGCTAGTGGTTTGGCGGACCGCACCGGTGCTTTCTTT.

The chain combines TRBV30 with TRBJ1-2, with D tentatively TRBD1 (5 bases). Germline loops: CDR1 GTSNPN, CDR2 SVGIG (reference sequence). V lost 2 bases and J lost 7, with 11 bases in between. The CDR3 spans 12 residues. CDR3 amino acids: CAWSIRESGYTF. DNA of the CDR3: TGTGCCTGGAGTATCAGGGAGTCTGGCTACACCTTC.

V is TRBV11-2 and J is TRBJ2-1; 10 bases map to TRBD2. The J segment lost 0 bases and the V segment lost 5 bases, leaving 4 bases of the junction unmatched. The CDR3 runs to 16 residues. Germline lookup yields CDR1 SGHAT and CDR2 FQNNGV. The CDR3 DNA reads as TGTGCCAGCAGCCTGAGACTAGCGGGCTCCTACAATGAGCAGTTCTTC. It translates to CASSLRLAGSYNEQFF.